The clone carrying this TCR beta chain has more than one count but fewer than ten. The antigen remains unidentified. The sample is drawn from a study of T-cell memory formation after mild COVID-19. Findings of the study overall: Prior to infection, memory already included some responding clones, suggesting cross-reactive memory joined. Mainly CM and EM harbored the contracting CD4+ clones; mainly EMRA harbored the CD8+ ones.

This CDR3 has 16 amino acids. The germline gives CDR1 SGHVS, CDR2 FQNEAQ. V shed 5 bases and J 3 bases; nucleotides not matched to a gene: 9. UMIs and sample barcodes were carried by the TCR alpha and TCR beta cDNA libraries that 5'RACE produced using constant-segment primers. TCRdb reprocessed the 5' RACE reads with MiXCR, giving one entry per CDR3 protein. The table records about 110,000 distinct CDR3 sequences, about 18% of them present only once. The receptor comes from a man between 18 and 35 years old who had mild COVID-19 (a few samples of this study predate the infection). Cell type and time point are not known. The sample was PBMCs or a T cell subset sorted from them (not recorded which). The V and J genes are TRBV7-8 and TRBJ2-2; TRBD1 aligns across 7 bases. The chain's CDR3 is CASSRLTGIYTGELFF. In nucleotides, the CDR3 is TGTGCCAGCAGCCGCTTGACAGGGATCTACACCGGGGAGCTGTTTTTT.